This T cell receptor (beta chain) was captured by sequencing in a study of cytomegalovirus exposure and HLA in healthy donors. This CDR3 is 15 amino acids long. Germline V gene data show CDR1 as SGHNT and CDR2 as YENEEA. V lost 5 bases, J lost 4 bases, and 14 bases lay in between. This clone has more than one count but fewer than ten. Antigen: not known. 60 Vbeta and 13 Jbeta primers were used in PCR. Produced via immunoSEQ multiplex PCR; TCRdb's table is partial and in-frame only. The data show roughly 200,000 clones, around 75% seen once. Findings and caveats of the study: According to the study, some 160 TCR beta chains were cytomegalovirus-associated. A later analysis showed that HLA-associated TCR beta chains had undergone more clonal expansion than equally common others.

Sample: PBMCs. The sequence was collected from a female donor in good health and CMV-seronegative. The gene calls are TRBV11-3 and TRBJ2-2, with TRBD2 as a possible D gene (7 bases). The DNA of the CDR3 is TGTGCCAGCAGCCAGTTCGGGGGGCGCACCGGGGAGCTGTTTTTT. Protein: CASSQFGGRTGELFF.